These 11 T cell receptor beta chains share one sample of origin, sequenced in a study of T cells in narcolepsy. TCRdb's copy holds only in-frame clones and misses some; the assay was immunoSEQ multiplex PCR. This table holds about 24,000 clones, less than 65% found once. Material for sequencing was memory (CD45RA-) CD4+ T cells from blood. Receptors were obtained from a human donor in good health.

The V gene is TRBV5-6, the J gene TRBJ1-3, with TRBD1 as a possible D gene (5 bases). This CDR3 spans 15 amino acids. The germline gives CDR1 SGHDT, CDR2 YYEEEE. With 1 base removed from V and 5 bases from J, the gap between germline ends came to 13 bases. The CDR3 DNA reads TGTGCCAGCAGCTTGAACACAGGCGGTCGAAACACCATATATTTT. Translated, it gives CASSLNTGGRNTIYF.

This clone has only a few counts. CDR3 in amino acids: CASSPGSGAQETQYF. The CDR3 DNA reads as TGTGCCAGCAGCCCCGGAAGCGGGGCGCAAGAGACCCAGTACTTC. V and J are TRBV7-3 and TRBJ2-5, with TRBD2 matching 7 bases. The CDR3 loop spans 15 amino acids. V trimming: 5 bases; J trimming: 2 bases; junction bases outside the gene matches: 8. Germline-derived CDR1 and CDR2 are SGHTA and FQGTGA.

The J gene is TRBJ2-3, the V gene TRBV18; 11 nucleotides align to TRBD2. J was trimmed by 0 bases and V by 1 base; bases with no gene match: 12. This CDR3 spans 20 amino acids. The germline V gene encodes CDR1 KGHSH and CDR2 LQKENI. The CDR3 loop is CASSPRRGGTSGASTDTQYF. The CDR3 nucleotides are TGTGCCAGCTCACCACGGAGAGGGGGGACTAGCGGCGCTAGCACAGATACGCAGTATTTT. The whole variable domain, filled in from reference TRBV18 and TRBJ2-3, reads NAGVMQNPRHLVRRRGQEARLRCSPMKGHSHVYWYRQLPEEGLKFMVYLQKENIIDESGMPKERFSAEFPKEGPSILRIQQVVRGDSAAYFCASSPRRGGTSGASTDTQYFGPGTRLTVL.

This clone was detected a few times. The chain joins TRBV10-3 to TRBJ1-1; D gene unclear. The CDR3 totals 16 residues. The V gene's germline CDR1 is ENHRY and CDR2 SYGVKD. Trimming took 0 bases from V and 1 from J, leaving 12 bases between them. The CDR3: CAISESTPTQNTEAFF. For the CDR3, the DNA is TGTGCCATCAGTGAGTCGACACCAACTCAGAACACTGAAGCTTTCTTT.

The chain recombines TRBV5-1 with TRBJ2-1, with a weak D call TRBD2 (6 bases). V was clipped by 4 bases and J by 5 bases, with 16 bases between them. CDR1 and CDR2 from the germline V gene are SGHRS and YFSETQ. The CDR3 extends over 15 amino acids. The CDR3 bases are TGCGCCAGCAGCCGCGGGAAGGTTGCCGACAATGAGCAGTTCTTC. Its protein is CASSRGKVADNEQFF.

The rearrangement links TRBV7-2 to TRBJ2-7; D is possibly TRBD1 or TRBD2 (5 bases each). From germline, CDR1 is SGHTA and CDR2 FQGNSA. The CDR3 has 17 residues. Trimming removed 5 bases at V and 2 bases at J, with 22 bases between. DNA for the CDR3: TGTGCCAGCAGCCTGCTCGGTGGGACGGGGCGACCCTACGAGCAGTACTTC. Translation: CASSLLGGTGRPYEQYF.

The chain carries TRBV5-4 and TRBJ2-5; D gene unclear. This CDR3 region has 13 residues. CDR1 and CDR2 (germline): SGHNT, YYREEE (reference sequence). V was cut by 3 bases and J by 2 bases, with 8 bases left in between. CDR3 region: CASSSSTQETQYF. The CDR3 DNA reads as TGTGCCAGCAGCTCCTCTACACAAGAGACCCAGTACTTC.

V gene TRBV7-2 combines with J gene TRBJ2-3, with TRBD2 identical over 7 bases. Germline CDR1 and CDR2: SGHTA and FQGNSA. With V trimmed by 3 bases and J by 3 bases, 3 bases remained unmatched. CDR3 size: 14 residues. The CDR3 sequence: CASSFGGRTDTQYF. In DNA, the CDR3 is TGTGCCAGCAGCTTCGGGGGGAGAACAGATACGCAGTATTTT.

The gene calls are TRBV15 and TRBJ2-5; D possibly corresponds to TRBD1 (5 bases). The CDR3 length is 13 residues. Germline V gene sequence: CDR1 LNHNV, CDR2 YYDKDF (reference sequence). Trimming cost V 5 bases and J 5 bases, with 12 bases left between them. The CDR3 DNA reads TGTGCCACCAGCTTCCCCAAGGGGGAGACCCAGTACTTC. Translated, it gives CATSFPKGETQYF.

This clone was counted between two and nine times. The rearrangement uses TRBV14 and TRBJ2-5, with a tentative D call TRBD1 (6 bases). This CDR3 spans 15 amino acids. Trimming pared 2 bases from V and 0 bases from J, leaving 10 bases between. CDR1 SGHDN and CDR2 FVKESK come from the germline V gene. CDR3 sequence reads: CASSQTTGYQETQYF. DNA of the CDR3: TGTGCCAGCAGCCAAACTACAGGGTACCAAGAGACCCAGTACTTC. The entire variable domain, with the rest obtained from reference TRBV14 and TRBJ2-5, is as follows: EAGVTQFPSHSVIEKGQTVTLRCDPISGHDNLYWYRRVMGKEIKFLLHFVKESKQDESGMPNNRFLAERTGGTYSTLKVQPAELEDSGVYFCASSQTTGYQETQYFGPGTRLLVL.

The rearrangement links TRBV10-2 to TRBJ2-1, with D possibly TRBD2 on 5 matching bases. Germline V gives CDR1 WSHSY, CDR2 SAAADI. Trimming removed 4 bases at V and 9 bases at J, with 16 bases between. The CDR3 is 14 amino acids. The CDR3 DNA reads TGCGCCAGCAGTGGAGCGGCGGTTGTCAGTGAGCAGTTCTTC. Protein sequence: CASSGAAVVSEQFF.